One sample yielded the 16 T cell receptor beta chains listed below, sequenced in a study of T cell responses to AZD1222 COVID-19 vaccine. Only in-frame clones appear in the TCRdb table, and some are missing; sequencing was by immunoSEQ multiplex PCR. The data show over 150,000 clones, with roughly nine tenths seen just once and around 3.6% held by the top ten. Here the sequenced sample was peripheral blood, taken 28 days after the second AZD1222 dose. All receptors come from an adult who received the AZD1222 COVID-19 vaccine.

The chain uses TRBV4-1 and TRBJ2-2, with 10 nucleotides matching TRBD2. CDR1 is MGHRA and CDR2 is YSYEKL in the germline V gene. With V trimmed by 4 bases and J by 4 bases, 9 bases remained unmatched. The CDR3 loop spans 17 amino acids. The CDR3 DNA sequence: TGCGCCAGCAGCCCGATCGGGGCTAGCGGGGGCACCGGGGAGCTGTTTTTT. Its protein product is CASSPIGASGGTGELFF.

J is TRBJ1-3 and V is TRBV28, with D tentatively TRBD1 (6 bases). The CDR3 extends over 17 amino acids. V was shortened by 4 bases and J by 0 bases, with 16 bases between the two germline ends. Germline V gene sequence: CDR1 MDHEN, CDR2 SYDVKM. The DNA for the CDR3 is TGTGCCAGCAGTTCACCCCGACAGGCCAGCTCTGGAAACACCATATATTTT. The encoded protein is CASSSPRQASSGNTIYF.

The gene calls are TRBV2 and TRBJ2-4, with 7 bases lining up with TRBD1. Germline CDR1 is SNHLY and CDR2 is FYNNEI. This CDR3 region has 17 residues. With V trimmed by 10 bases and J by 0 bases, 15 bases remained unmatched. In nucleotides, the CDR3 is TGTGCCACCTCGTGGGGGACGGGACAGCTAGCCAAAAACATTCAGTACTTC. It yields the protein CATSWGTGQLAKNIQYF.

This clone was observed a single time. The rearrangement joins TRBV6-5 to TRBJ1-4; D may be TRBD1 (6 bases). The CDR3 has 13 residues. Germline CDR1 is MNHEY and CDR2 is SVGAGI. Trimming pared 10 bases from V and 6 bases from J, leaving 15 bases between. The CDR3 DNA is TGTGCCACGTTCGGACAGAGCTATGAAAAACTGTTTTTT. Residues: CATFGQSYEKLFF.

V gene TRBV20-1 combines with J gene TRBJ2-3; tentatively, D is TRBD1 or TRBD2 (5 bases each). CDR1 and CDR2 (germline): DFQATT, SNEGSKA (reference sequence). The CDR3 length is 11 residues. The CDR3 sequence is CGAGATDTQYF. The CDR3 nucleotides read TGCGGGGCCGGGGCCACAGATACGCAGTATTTT.

The CDR3 is CASSEAGGYEQYF. CDR3 sequence (DNA): TGTGCCAGCAGTGAAGCGGGAGGATACGAGCAGTACTTC. The chain recombines TRBV25-1 with TRBJ2-7, with 8 bases aligning to TRBD2. With 2 bases clipped from V and 4 bases from J, the junction kept 1 base outside the gene matches. The germline gives CDR1 MGHDK, CDR2 SYGVNS. The CDR3 is 13 residues long.

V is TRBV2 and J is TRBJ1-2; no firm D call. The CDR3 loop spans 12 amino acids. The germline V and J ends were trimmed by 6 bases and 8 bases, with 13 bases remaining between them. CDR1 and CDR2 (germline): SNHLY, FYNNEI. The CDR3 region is CASRGSSTGYTF. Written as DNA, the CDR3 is TGTGCCAGCAGGGGATCGTCGACAGGCTACACCTTC.

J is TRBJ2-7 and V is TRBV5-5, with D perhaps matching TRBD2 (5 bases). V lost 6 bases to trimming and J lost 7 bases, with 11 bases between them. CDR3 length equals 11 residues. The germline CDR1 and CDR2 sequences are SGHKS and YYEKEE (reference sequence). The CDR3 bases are TGTGCCAGCACCGGGGTGGAAGAGCAGTACTTC. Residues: CASTGVEEQYF.

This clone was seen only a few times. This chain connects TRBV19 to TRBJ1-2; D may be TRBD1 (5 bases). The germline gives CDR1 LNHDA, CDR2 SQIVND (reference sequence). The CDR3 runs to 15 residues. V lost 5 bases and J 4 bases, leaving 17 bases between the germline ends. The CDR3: CASSPWDRRTYGYTF. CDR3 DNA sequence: TGTGCCAGTAGTCCCTGGGACCGCCGGACCTATGGCTACACCTTC.

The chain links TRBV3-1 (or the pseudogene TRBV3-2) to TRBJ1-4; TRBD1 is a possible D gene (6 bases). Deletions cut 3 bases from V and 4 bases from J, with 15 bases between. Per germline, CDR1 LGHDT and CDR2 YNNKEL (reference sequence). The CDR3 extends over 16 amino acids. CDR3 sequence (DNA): TGTGCCAGCAGCCACTCGTCGGGGGCCAATAATGAAAAACTGTTTTTT. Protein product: CASSHSSGANNEKLFF.

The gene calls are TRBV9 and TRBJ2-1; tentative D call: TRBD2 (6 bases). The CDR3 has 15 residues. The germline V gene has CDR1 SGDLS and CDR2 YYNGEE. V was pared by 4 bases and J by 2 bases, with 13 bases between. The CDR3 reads CASSPGRGTYNEQFF. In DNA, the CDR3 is TGTGCCAGCAGCCCGGGACGGGGGACCTACAATGAGCAGTTCTTC.

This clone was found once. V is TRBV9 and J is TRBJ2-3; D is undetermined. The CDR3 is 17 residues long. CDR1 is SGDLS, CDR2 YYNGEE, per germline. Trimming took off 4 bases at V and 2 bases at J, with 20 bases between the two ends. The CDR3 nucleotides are TGTGCCAGCAGCTCAACCAAGGGCGGTCCTCTCACAGATACGCAGTATTTT. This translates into CASSSTKGGPLTDTQYF.

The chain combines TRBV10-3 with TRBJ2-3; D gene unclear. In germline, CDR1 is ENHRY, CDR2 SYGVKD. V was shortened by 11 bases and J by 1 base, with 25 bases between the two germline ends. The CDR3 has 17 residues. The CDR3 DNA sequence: TGTGCCTCGAACCATCCGTCCACGGGTATTGGCACAGATACGCAGTATTTT. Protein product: CASNHPSTGIGTDTQYF.

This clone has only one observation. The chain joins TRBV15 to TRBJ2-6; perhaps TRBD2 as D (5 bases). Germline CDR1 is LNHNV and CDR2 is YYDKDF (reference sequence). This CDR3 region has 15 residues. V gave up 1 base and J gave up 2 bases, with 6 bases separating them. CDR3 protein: CATSRGRTGANVLTF. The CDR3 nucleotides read TGTGCCACCAGCAGAGGGAGGACTGGGGCCAACGTCCTGACTTTC.

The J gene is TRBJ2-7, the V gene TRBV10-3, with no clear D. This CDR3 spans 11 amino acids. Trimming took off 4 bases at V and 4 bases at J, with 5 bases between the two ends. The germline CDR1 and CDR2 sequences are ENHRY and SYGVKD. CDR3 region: CAISVGYEQYF. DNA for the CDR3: TGTGCCATCAGTGTGGGATACGAGCAGTACTTC.

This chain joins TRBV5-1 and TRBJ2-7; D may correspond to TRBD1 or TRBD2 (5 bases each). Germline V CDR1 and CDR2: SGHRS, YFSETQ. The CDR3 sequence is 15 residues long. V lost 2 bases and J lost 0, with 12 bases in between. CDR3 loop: CASSLEGTSSYEQYF. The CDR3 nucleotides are TGCGCCAGCAGCTTAGAGGGGACGAGCTCCTACGAGCAGTACTTC.